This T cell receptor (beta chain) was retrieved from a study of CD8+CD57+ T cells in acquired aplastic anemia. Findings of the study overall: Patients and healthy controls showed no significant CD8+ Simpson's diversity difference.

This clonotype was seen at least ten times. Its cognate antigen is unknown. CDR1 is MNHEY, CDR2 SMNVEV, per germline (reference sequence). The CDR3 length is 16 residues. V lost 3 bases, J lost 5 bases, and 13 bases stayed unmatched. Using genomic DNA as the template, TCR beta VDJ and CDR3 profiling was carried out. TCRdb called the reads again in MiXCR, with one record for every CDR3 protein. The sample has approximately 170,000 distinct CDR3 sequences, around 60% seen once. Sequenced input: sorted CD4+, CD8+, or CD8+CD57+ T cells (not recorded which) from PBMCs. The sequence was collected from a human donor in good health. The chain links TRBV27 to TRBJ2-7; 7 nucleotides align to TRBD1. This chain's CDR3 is CASSLTPQGLVHEQYF. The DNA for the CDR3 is TGTGCCAGCAGTTTGACCCCACAGGGGTTAGTACACGAGCAGTACTTC.